Below are 3 T cell receptor beta chains sequenced from a single sample in a study of blood T cell repertoires in COVID-19. TCRdb's table, derived via immunoSEQ multiplex PCR, lists solely in-frame clones and lacks some. This table has some 150,000 clones, more than 75% appearing once. The sample comprised peripheral blood. The source of these receptors is a woman aged 65 to 85 with acute or convalescent COVID-19.

The V call is TRBV19, the J call TRBJ2-1; 7 bases are a match to TRBD2. This CDR3 region has 14 residues. V gave up 2 bases and J gave up 5 bases; unmatched junction bases: 3. Germline loops: CDR1 LNHDA, CDR2 SQIVND (reference sequence). This CDR3 reads CASSIWAGDNEQFF. CDR3 sequence (DNA): TGTGCCAGTAGTATATGGGCGGGAGACAATGAGCAGTTCTTC.

The chain employs TRBV28 and TRBJ1-3; D perhaps matches TRBD1 (6 bases). The germline gives CDR1 MDHEN, CDR2 SYDVKM. The V end lost 8 bases, the J end lost 3 bases, and 26 bases lay between the germline ends. The CDR3 covers 18 residues. This CDR3 is CASGPWHPQGVDGNTIYF. DNA for the CDR3: TGTGCCAGCGGCCCCTGGCACCCACAGGGAGTGGATGGAAACACCATATATTTT.

The rearrangement joins TRBV19 to TRBJ2-3, with D possibly being TRBD1 (7 bases). Germline CDR1 and CDR2: LNHDA and SQIVND (reference sequence). V was trimmed by 5 bases and J by 0 bases, leaving 15 bases between them. The CDR3 loop spans 16 amino acids. The CDR3 nucleotides are TGTGCCAGTAGTTTCGGAGGGGGCCTTAGCACAGATACGCAGTATTTT. Amino acid sequence: CASSFGGGLSTDTQYF.